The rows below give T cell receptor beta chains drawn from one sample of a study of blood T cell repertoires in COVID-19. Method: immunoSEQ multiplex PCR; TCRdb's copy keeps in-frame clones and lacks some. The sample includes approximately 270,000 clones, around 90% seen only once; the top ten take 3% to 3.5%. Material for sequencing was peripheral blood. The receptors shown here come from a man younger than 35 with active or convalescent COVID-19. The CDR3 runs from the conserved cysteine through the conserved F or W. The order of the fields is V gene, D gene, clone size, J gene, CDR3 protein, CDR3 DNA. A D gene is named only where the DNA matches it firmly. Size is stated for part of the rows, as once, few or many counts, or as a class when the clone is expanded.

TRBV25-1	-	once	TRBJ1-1	CASSEMGRTEAFF	TGTGCCAGCAGTGAGATGGGGAGAACTGAAGCTTTCTTT
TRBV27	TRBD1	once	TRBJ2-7	CASTRQGEPGYEQYF	TGTGCCAGCACCCGACAGGGCGAACCGGGCTACGAGCAGTACTTC
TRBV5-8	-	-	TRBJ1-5	CASSGGENQPQHF	TGTGCCAGCAGTGGGGGGGAGAATCAGCCCCAGCATTTT
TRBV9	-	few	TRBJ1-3	CASSRDISGNTIYF	TGTGCCAGCAGCAGGGACATCTCTGGAAACACCATATATTTT
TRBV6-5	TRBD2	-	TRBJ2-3	CASSHRLAADTQYF	TGTGCCAGCAGTCACCGACTAGCCGCAGATACGCAGTATTTT
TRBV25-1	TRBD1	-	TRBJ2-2	CASSDRQGAGELFF	TGTGCCAGCAGTGACCGACAGGGGGCCGGGGAGCTGTTTTTT
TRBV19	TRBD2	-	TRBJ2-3	CASSLRGLAATDTQYF	TGTGCCAGTAGTCTTCGTGGACTAGCGGCCACAGATACGCAGTATTTT
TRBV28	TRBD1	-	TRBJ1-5	CASSPDRGSQPQHF	TGTGCCAGCAGTCCTGACAGGGGGAGCCAGCCCCAGCATTTT
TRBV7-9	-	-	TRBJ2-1	CASSLSLTDEQFF	TGTGCCAGCAGCTTGTCCCTCACGGATGAGCAGTTCTTC
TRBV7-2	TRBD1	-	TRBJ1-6	CASSPRDRGYSPLHF	TGTGCCAGCAGCCCCCGGGACAGGGGCTACTCACCCCTCCACTTT
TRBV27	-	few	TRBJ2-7	CASSFNLYSEQYF	TGTGCCAGCAGTTTTAATTTGTATTCCGAGCAGTACTTC
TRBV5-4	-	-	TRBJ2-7	CASSYSGTLSYEQYF	TGTGCCAGCAGCTACTCCGGGACATTGTCCTACGAGCAGTACTTC
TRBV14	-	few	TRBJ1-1	CASSQGLAKNTEAFF	TGTGCCAGCAGCCAAGGTTTGGCCAAGAACACTGAAGCTTTCTTT
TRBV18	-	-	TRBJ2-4	CASSPIGLTHPRLAKNIQYF	TGTGCCAGCTCACCAATTGGCCTAACACACCCAAGACTAGCCAAAAACATTCAGTACTTC
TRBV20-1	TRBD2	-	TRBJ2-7	CSASGLAGGSSYEQYF	TGCAGTGCTAGTGGGCTAGCGGGGGGAAGCTCCTACGAGCAGTACTTC
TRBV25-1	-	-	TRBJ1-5	CASSEFRADQPQHF	TGTGCCAGCAGTGAATTCAGGGCGGATCAGCCCCAGCATTTT
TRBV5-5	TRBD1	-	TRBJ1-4	CASSSDTSGGGEKLFF	TGTGCCAGCAGCTCGGACACATCAGGGGGCGGTGAAAAACTGTTTTTT
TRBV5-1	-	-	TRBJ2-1	CASSFSGASSYNEQFF	TGCGCCAGCAGCTTTAGCGGCGCAAGCTCCTACAATGAGCAGTTCTTC
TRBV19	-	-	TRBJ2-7	CASSDGAVGDSTLEQYF	TGTGCCAGTAGTGACGGTGCAGTCGGGGACTCAACTCTCGAGCAGTACTTC
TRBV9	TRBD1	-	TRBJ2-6	CASSSRPPGQGLFVGANVLTF	TGTGCCAGCAGCTCCCGTCCTCCCGGACAGGGGCTTTTCGTTGGGGCCAACGTCCTGACTTTC
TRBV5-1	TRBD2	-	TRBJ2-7	CASRELAGVMYEQYF	TGCGCTTCTCGAGAGCTAGCGGGAGTAATGTACGAGCAGTACTTC
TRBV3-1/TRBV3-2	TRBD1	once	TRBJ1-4	CASSQGTGMREKLFF	TGTGCCAGCAGCCAGGGGACAGGGATGCGTGAAAAACTGTTTTTT
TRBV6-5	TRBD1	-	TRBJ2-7	CASSWDRREQYF	TGTGCCAGCAGTTGGGACAGGCGCGAGCAGTACTTC
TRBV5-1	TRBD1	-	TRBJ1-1	CASSPMTGMGNTEAFF	TGCGCCAGCAGCCCTATGACAGGGATGGGGAACACTGAAGCTTTCTTT
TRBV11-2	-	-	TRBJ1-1	CASSYRNTEAFF	TGTGCCAGCAGTTACAGGAACACTGAAGCTTTCTTT
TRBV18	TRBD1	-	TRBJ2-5	CASSPPGTGGKETQYF	TGTGCCAGCTCACCCCCCGGGACAGGGGGGAAAGAGACCCAGTACTTC
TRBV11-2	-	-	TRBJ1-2	CASSLGPGLYGYTF	TGTGCCAGCAGCTTAGGTCCAGGATTATATGGCTACACCTTC
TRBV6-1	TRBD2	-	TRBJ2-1	CASSEAGTSGGYNEQFF	TGTGCCAGCAGTGAAGCGGGGACTAGCGGGGGTTACAATGAGCAGTTCTTC
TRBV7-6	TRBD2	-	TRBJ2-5	CASSFSGRGGRETQYF	TGTGCCAGCAGCTTCAGCGGGCGGGGGGGCCGAGAGACCCAGTACTTC
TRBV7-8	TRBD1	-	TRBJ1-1	CASSFSYRGLRGNTEAFF	TGTGCCAGCAGCTTCTCTTACAGGGGGCTGAGGGGGAACACTGAAGCTTTCTTT
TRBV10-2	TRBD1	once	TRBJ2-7	CASSERTGYYEQYF	TGCGCCAGCAGTGAGCGGACAGGATACTACGAGCAGTACTTC
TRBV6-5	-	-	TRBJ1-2	CASTSRGISGYTF	TGTGCCAGCACCTCTAGAGGCATCTCCGGCTACACCTTC